The 25 T cell receptor beta chains below all came from one sample that was sequenced in a study of blood T cells in healthy people across ages. A sample-barcoded 5' primer and a J-beta primer mix were used in a second PCR of roughly 7 to 12 cycles. TCRdb re-called the 5' RACE reads with MiXCR, one entry per CDR3 protein. The sample shows hundreds of thousands of distinct CDR3 sequences, 40% to 50% of them seen only once. Input material: blood. The receptors stem from a man older than 75 in good health.

Only a few counts were recorded for this clonotype. The chain joins TRBV12-3 or TRBV12-4 to TRBJ1-1; TRBD1 is a possible D gene (5 bases). The CDR3 loop spans 12 amino acids. Trimming removed 8 bases at V and 4 bases at J, with 11 bases between. The CDR3 sequence is CASAGDPTEAFF. The CDR3 region has the DNA TGTGCCAGCGCGGGGGACCCCACTGAAGCTTTCTTT.

This chain uses TRBV15 with TRBJ2-1; 14 bases map to TRBD2. Germline CDR1 is LNHNV and CDR2 is YYDKDF (reference sequence). With V trimmed by 4 bases and J by 0 bases, 11 bases remained unmatched. The CDR3 covers 20 residues. This CDR3 reads CATSKNGLAGGRGSYNEQFF. Here the CDR3 DNA reads TGTGCCACCAGCAAAAATGGACTAGCGGGAGGCCGAGGCTCCTACAATGAGCAGTTCTTC. Complete variable domain (other parts from reference TRBV15 and TRBJ2-1): DAMVIQNPRYQVTQFGKPVTLSCSQTLNHNVMYWYQQKSSQAPKLLFHYYDKDFNNEADTPDNFQSRRPNTSFCFLDIRSPGLGDTAMYLCATSKNGLAGGRGSYNEQFFGPGTRLTVL.

The V gene is TRBV7-2, the J gene TRBJ1-2, with 7 nucleotides matching TRBD1. CDR3 length: 14 residues. Per germline, CDR1 SGHTA and CDR2 FQGNSA. V gave up 5 bases and J gave up 3 bases; unmatched junction bases: 6. The CDR3 sequence is CASSTGGTDYGYTF. In DNA, the CDR3 is TGTGCCAGCAGCACAGGTGGGACAGACTATGGCTACACCTTC.

V gene TRBV27 combines with J gene TRBJ2-2; D is possibly TRBD1 or TRBD2 (5 bases each). Germline lookup yields CDR1 MNHEY and CDR2 SMNVEV (reference sequence). The CDR3 is 14 residues long. Trimming cost V 5 bases and J 14 bases, with 21 bases left between them. DNA for the CDR3: TGTGCCAGCAGTCCCCATCGGGACGGCGGAGGACTGTTTTTT. It is translated as CASSPHRDGGGLFF.

The chain is built from TRBV6-5 and TRBJ2-4; possible D gene TRBD1, 5 bases. The J call may be incorrect, as the DNA end agrees better with TRBJ2-7. The CDR3 has 13 amino acids. CDR1 is MNHEY and CDR2 is SVGAGI in the germline V gene. The CDR3 DNA is TGTGCCAGCAGAGGGCGTCTAGGGGACGAGCAGTACTTC. Protein sequence: CASRGRLGDEQYF.

The CDR3 bases are TGTGCCAGCAGTTATGCCACTGGTGCCAAAAACATTCAGTACTTC. Protein: CASSYATGAKNIQYF. The chain couples TRBV6-2 or TRBV6-3 to TRBJ2-4; D unresolved. CDR3 size: 15 residues. V lost 3 bases, J lost 1 base, and 10 bases lay in between. Germline V gene data show CDR1 as MNHEY and CDR2 as SVGEGT.

This clonotype has more than one count but fewer than ten. The rearrangement joins TRBV25-1 to TRBJ1-6; TRBD1 matches 11 bases. Germline V lookup: CDR1 MGHDK, CDR2 SYGVNS. The CDR3 runs 16 residues. V lost 4 bases, J lost 6 bases, and 5 bases stayed unmatched. The CDR3 DNA follows: TGTGCCAGCAGTGCCTTCGGACAGGGGGCTAATTCACCCCTCCACTTT. This codes for CASSAFGQGANSPLHF.

This clonotype was observed a handful of times. The V call is TRBV7-3, the J call TRBJ1-2; TRBD1 agrees at 7 bases. V was clipped by 5 bases and J by 7 bases; unmatched bases: 10. Germline V gene sequence: CDR1 SGHTA, CDR2 FQGTGA. CDR3 length: 14 residues. The CDR3 spells CASSPSTGTRGYTF. CDR3 nucleotide sequence: TGTGCCAGCAGCCCGTCGACAGGGACCCGTGGCTACACCTTC.

This clonotype has only a few counts. J is TRBJ2-7 and V is TRBV6-5; 11 bases fit TRBD2. The DNA end is more similar to TRBJ2-5, so the J call may be wrong. The CDR3 covers 16 residues. CDR1 MNHEY and CDR2 SVGAGI come from the germline V gene. The CDR3 spells CASSYSTSGEKETQYF. The CDR3 DNA reads TGTGCCAGCAGTTACTCGACTAGCGGGGAAAAAGAGACCCAGTACTTC.

Concerning this clonotype itself: A much larger clone lies a single base off, so this may be a read error. This rearrangement joins TRBV6-2 or TRBV6-3 to TRBJ2-1, with D tentatively TRBD1 (6 bases). CDR3 length equals 14 residues. V was pared by 4 bases and J by 8 bases, with 15 bases between. CDR1 and CDR2 (germline): MNHEY, SVGEGT. The CDR3 DNA follows: TGTGCCAGCAGTTTTACAGGGAGTCAGGATGAGCAGTTCTTC. Its protein is CASSFTGSQDEQFF.

A single count supports this clonotype. The chain uses TRBV12-3 or TRBV12-4 and TRBJ2-7, with 9 bases lining up with TRBD1. This CDR3 contains 16 residues. J gave up 7 bases and V 6 bases, and 16 bases lay outside the gene matches. CDR3 in DNA: TGTGCCAGCAGAATAACCGGGACAGGGATTTCGAATGAGCAGTACTTC. It encodes CASRITGTGISNEQYF.

The chain combines TRBV7-9 with TRBJ2-7, with 7 nucleotides matching TRBD1. The CDR3 sequence is 14 residues long. Germline lookup yields CDR1 SEHNR and CDR2 FQNEAQ (reference sequence). J lost 1 base, V lost 5 bases, and 5 bases had no gene match. The CDR3 is CASSPKDRSYEQYF. CDR3 DNA: TGTGCCAGCAGCCCAAAGGACAGGTCCTACGAGCAGTACTTC.

The chain recombines TRBV20-1 with TRBJ1-6; weak D call: TRBD1 (5 bases). Trimming stripped 1 base from V and 8 bases from J, with 12 bases between. CDR1 is DFQATT, CDR2 SNEGSKA, per germline (reference sequence). CDR3 length equals 14 residues. CDR3 loop: CSARGRGADSPLHF. Here the CDR3 DNA reads TGCAGTGCTAGAGGGAGGGGCGCTGATTCACCCCTCCACTTT.

The V gene is TRBV6-2 or TRBV6-3, the J gene TRBJ1-2; the D is unclear. Trimming pared 5 bases from V and 4 bases from J, leaving 11 bases between. Germline CDR1 MNHEY, CDR2 SVGEGT. CDR3 length: 13 amino acids. The CDR3 DNA reads as TGTGCCAGCAGTGACGCCATCCCCTATGGCTACACCTTC. Translation: CASSDAIPYGYTF.

In its sample, this clonotype was seen a few times. The rearrangement joins TRBV20-1 to TRBJ2-1, with D possibly matching TRBD2 (5 bases). The germline V gene has CDR1 DFQATT and CDR2 SNEGSKA (reference sequence). With 2 bases removed from V and 6 bases from J, the gap between germline ends came to 17 bases. This CDR3 has 15 amino acids. CDR3 protein: CSARSPERAFNEQFF. The CDR3 coding sequence is TGCAGTGCTAGAAGCCCAGAGAGGGCCTTCAATGAGCAGTTCTTC.

The sample holds many counts of this clonotype. The rearrangement joins TRBV29-1 to TRBJ2-3, with 8 positions matching TRBD1. Germline CDR1 is SQVTM and CDR2 is ANQGSEA. The V and J ends lost 1 base and 1 base, in that order; junction bases with no gene match: 7. This CDR3 is built from 16 residues. The CDR3 DNA follows: TGCAGCGTTGAAGCCGTGACAGGGGCGCGCACAGATACGCAGTATTTT. Translating it yields CSVEAVTGARTDTQYF.

This clonotype was detected many times. V usage is TRBV4-2 and J usage is TRBJ2-1, with D possibly TRBD2 on 6 matching bases. This CDR3 is 17 amino acids long. CDR1 and CDR2 from the germline V gene are LGHNA and YNFKEQ. With 0 bases removed from V and 10 bases from J, the gap between germline ends came to 22 bases. This CDR3 is CASSQDEGREISEEQFF. DNA for the CDR3: TGTGCCAGCAGCCAAGATGAAGGACGGGAGATCTCAGAAGAGCAGTTCTTC.

This sequence joins TRBV7-2 and TRBJ2-5; TRBD2 matches at 7 bases. The better agreement between TRBJ2-7 and the DNA end casts doubt on the J call. The CDR3 extends over 14 amino acids. CDR1 SGHTA and CDR2 FQGNSA come from the germline V gene. CDR3 coding DNA: TGTGCCAGCAGCTTAGCCGCAGCGGGATCCGAGCAGTACTTC. Protein sequence: CASSLAAAGSEQYF.

In this sample, this clonotype turned up a few times. V usage is TRBV7-9 and J usage is TRBJ2-7, with 11 positions matching TRBD2. Germline loops: CDR1 SEHNR, CDR2 FQNEAQ (reference sequence). Germline trimming cut 5 bases from V and 4 bases from J; bases unmatched to any gene: 13. The CDR3 totals 17 residues. The CDR3 loop is CASSPEPIAGGTYEQYF. Here the CDR3 DNA reads TGTGCCAGCAGCCCGGAGCCAATAGCGGGAGGGACGTACGAGCAGTACTTC.

This clonotype was seen more than once but under ten times. This sequence joins TRBV7-9 and TRBJ2-1; 8 nucleotides align to TRBD2. The CDR3 extends over 15 amino acids. The J segment lost 4 bases and the V segment lost 3 bases, leaving 5 bases of the junction unmatched. CDR1 SEHNR and CDR2 FQNEAQ come from the germline V gene (reference sequence). CDR3: CASSFGLAKYNEQFF. The CDR3 region has the DNA TGTGCCAGCAGCTTCGGACTAGCCAAATACAATGAGCAGTTCTTC.

This clonotype was counted many times. The chain joins TRBV10-3 to TRBJ2-4, with D perhaps matching TRBD1 (5 bases). V was trimmed by 0 bases and J by 4 bases, leaving 7 bases between them. In germline, CDR1 is ENHRY, CDR2 SYGVKD. This CDR3 contains 14 residues. The CDR3 nucleotides are TGTGCCATCAGTGAGTCGGGGCAGAAAAACATTCAGTACTTC. Amino acid sequence: CAISESGQKNIQYF.

The chain combines TRBV27 with TRBJ2-3, with TRBD2 identical over 9 bases. CDR1 is MNHEY and CDR2 is SMNVEV in the germline V gene (reference sequence). The CDR3 has 16 amino acids. V was pared by 1 base and J by 5 bases, with 7 bases of the junction left unmatched. In DNA form, the CDR3 reads TGTGCCAGCAGTTTATTGGCTAGCGGGAAAAAAGATACGCAGTATTTT. Translation: CASSLLASGKKDTQYF.

The chain recombines TRBV7-9 with TRBJ2-5; perhaps TRBD1 as D (5 bases). The germline CDR1 and CDR2 sequences are SEHNR and FQNEAQ (reference sequence). With 6 bases removed from V and 2 bases from J, the gap between germline ends came to 16 bases. The CDR3 contains 15 residues. In DNA, the CDR3 is TGTGCCAGCAGTCCAATCCGGACACCACAAGAGACCCAGTACTTC. Amino acid sequence: CASSPIRTPQETQYF.

This clonotype came up a few times. The V call is TRBV7-2, the J call TRBJ2-5, with D possibly being TRBD1 (6 bases). The CDR3 spans 15 residues. The V end lost 1 base, the J end lost 11 bases, and 20 bases lay between the germline ends. Germline loops: CDR1 SGHTA, CDR2 FQGNSA. CDR3 sequence: CASSLVKDRSNEQYF. The CDR3, as DNA: TGTGCCAGCAGCTTAGTAAAGGACAGAAGCAATGAGCAGTACTTC.

In its sample, this clonotype was seen a few times. The chain employs TRBV28 and TRBJ2-3, with 7 bases that match TRBD1. Germline values: CDR1 MDHEN, CDR2 SYDVKM. V was pared by 8 bases and J by 4 bases, with 9 bases of the junction left unmatched. The CDR3 has 14 residues. The DNA for the CDR3 is TGTGCCAGCCGACTACAGGGGCACGCAGATACGCAGTATTTT. Protein sequence: CASRLQGHADTQYF.